This TCR beta chain is drawn from a study of identical twins. This clonotype has a count of ten or more. Its antigen is unknown. It was template switching that added a universal primer site, and there were unique molecular identifiers on the cDNA. TCRdb re-analysed the 5' RACE reads in MiXCR, keeping a single row per CDR3 protein. This sample yields hundreds of thousands of distinct CDR3 sequences, of which 6.1% are seen a single time; approximately 1.6% belongs to the top ten. Germline-derived CDR1 and CDR2 are SEHNR and FQNEAQ (reference sequence). The V end lost 3 bases, the J end lost 1 base, and 9 bases lay between the germline ends. This CDR3 contains 14 residues. General observations from the study: Reduced insertions were recorded for abundant cord blood beta clonotypes, with no such pattern in memory repertoires. These conclusions were based on statistical analysis (cross-sectional, not following the same donors).

The chain couples TRBV7-9 to TRBJ1-1; D possibly corresponds to TRBD1 (5 bases). The specimen sequenced was naive T cells sorted from blood. The receptor comes from a man between 18 and 35 years old in good health. The CDR3 region is CASSFGAGNTEAFF. Here the CDR3 DNA reads TGTGCCAGCAGCTTCGGGGCGGGGAACACTGAAGCTTTCTTT.